This T cell receptor beta chain was identified during a study of T cell clonotyping in hematopoietic cell transplantation (dated by TCRdb to about 2021). For the wider study: Pretransplant recipient samples were obtained after cytoreduction. A total of 135 blood samples were collected in the study from some 40 consecutive transplant recipients and their related donors. Recruitment of patients was conducted between 2015 and early 2017, and follow-up was continued until late 2020 or death. The paper as a whole reports these results and caveats: Recipient TCR diversity fell after transplant, with pathologically expanded clonotypes rising progressively from day 30 to day 180. Just a small fraction of recipient repertoires overlapped with donor repertoires, and more than 97% appeared de novo at the given depth. Broader TCR repertoire diversity after transplant was predicted by Inverse Simpson Index values from donors and from recipients before transplant. The sample size was limited and the cells went unsorted, which meant the CD4 and CD8 repertoire contributions could not be told apart.

Sample time point, as interpreted from the label and publication: recipient sample about 28 days before transplant, after cytoreduction. Blood from recipients was drawn roughly 28 days before transplant, then again at days 30, 100 and 180 after transplant. Using Nuclei Lysis Solution, genomic DNA was extracted from unfractionated peripheral blood mononuclear cells that were either fresh or cryopreserved. With the immunoSEQ assay, which is a bias-controlled multiplex PCR relying on V- and J-specific primers, TCR beta CDR3 regions were amplified from genomic DNA. In a second PCR step, the CDR3 amplicons were tagged with a proprietary barcode plus Illumina adapter sequences. An Illumina MiSeq instrument was used to sequence the CDR3 libraries. Per the original workflow: immunoSEQ Analyzer 3.0 was used for export and quality control, with R Bioconductor and Immunarch used for downstream analyses. Only productive rearrangements in the normalized downsampled data set were used to calculate repertoire metrics. Clonotypes larger than 5 templates in the normalized cohort were defined as pathologically expanded. The Inverse Simpson Index was used to measure repertoire diversity. To capture all clonotypes, CMV-specificity analyses were performed on the non-normalized data set. As stored in TCRdb, this immuneACCESS dataset retains in-frame rearrangements with V and J assigned. A fraction of the clones does not appear; measured against another copy, unresolved V genes explain less than half of the discrepancy, and the remainder lacks a known reason. D and trimming come from the DNA, and the V and J calls and clone size come from that table. For this sample the table gives roughly 30,000 clones, of which approximately 86% were detected only once. Around 1.8% of the sample is held by the ten biggest clonotypes.

The junction shows trimming of 1 base on V and 1 base on J, plus 11 bases between the germline ends. From cysteine to phenylalanine, the CDR3 is 15 amino acids long. Only the CDR3 region is kept as DNA, spanning 45 bases read in frame from base 1. The germline V gene (reference sequence) yields SGHNT for CDR1 and YYREEE for CDR2. Notes on this clone: The antigen this receptor binds is unknown. Base qualities are not at hand, and no much larger clone is one base apart.

The rearrangement joined TRBV5-4 to TRBJ1-2; a confident D gene designation cannot be given. The source material was peripheral blood mononuclear cells, sampled before stem cell transplant. This clonotype was sampled from a man in his forties with acute myeloid leukemia. Some clones in this sample may be carry-over from other donors' samples. The CDR3 is CASSLSTDINYGYTF. The nucleotide sequence reads TGTGCCAGCAGCTTGAGTACGGATATTAACTATGGCTACACCTTC.